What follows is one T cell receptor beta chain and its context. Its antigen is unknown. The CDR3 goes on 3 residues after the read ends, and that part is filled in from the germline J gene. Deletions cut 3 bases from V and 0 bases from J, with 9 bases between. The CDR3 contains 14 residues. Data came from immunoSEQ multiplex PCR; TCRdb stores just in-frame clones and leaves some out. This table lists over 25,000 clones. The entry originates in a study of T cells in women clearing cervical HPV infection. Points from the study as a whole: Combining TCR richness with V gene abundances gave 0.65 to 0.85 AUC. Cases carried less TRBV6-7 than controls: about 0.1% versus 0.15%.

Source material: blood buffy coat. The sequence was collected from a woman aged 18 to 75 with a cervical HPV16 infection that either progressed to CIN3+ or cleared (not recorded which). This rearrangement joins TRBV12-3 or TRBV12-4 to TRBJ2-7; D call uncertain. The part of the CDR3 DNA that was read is TGTGCCAGCAGTTTCTCTCTTAGCTCCTACGAG. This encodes CASSFSLSSYE. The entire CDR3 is CASSFSLSSYEQYF.